Sequencing of this T cell receptor beta chain was carried out in a study of identical twins' blood T cells. Findings and limits, study-wide: Abundant TCRbeta CDR3s overlapped more between twins than with unrelated donors.

This CDR3 contains 17 residues. The V end lost 0 bases, the J end lost 0 bases, and 12 bases lay between the germline ends. From germline, CDR1 is SGHDN and CDR2 FVKESK. In regard to this clonotype: What it binds is unknown.

TCRdb reanalysed the 5' RACE reads using MiXCR and keeps one entry per CDR3 protein. Of roughly 340,000 distinct CDR3 sequences in the sample, 28% were seen once. This clonotype was sampled from a woman aged 18 to 49 in good health. This chain connects TRBV14 to TRBJ2-1; D is unclear. Sequenced input: PBMCs. The DNA of the CDR3 is TGTGCCAGCAGCCAAGATCTTGTGGGATCCTCCTACAATGAGCAGTTCTTC. This translates into CASSQDLVGSSYNEQFF.